These 16 T cell receptor beta chains share one sample of origin, sequenced in a study of T cell responses to AZD1222 COVID-19 vaccine. Clones were read by immunoSEQ multiplex PCR, and TCRdb kept only the in-frame ones, dropping some. The sample has about 170,000 clones, 93% seen once; the top ten hold around 3.8%. The specimen was peripheral blood, collected on day 0 of AZD1222 vaccination. These receptor sequences come from an adult in good health.

The chain combines TRBV5-1 with TRBJ2-7, with D perhaps given as TRBD1 or TRBD2 (5 bases each). Trimming pared 1 base from V and 1 base from J, leaving 12 bases between. CDR1 and CDR2 (germline): SGHRS, YFSETQ. This CDR3 has 15 residues. CDR3 sequence (DNA): TGCGCCAGCAGCTTGAACACGGGACCATCCTACGAGCAGTACTTC. Translation gives CASSLNTGPSYEQYF.

This rearrangement joins TRBV18 to TRBJ1-1; D is unresolved. The V gene's germline CDR1 is KGHSH and CDR2 LQKENI. This CDR3 spans 13 amino acids. V lost 3 bases and J lost 1, with 6 bases in between. The CDR3 sequence: CASSPPENTEAFF. The CDR3, as DNA: TGTGCCAGCTCACCCCCGGAGAACACTGAAGCTTTCTTT.

The rearrangement uses TRBV3-1 (or the pseudogene TRBV3-2) and TRBJ1-5; possibly TRBD1 for D (6 bases). This CDR3 has 13 residues. In germline, CDR1 is LGHDT, CDR2 YNNKEL (reference sequence). Trimming cost V 1 base and J 7 bases, with 8 bases left between them. For the CDR3, the DNA is TGTGCCAGCAGCCAAGCAGGGGTACAGCCCCAGCATTTT. Amino acid sequence: CASSQAGVQPQHF.

The chain links TRBV12-5 to TRBJ2-7; TRBD2 aligns across 15 bases. The V gene end was trimmed by 4 bases and the J gene end by 5 bases; junction bases not matched to a gene: 6. The CDR3 is made up of 16 amino acids. From germline, CDR1 is LGHNT and CDR2 FRNRAP. This CDR3 is CASGWTSGGAFHEQYF. The DNA of the CDR3 is TGTGCTAGTGGTTGGACTAGCGGGGGGGCCTTTCACGAGCAGTACTTC.

CDR3 residues: CASRGGGLELFF. CDR3 nucleotides: TGTGCCAGCCGCGGAGGGGGACTTGAACTGTTTTTT. V is TRBV6-5 and J is TRBJ1-4; tentative D call: TRBD1 (6 bases). This CDR3 comprises 12 residues. Trimming removed 8 bases at V and 12 bases at J, with 16 bases between. Germline V gene sequence: CDR1 MNHEY, CDR2 SVGAGI.

The rearrangement links TRBV10-2 to TRBJ2-7; tentatively, D is TRBD2 (5 bases). Trimming cost V 6 bases and J 3 bases, with 18 bases left between them. The CDR3 covers 15 residues. Looked up from germline, CDR1 is WSHSY and CDR2 is SAAADI. CDR3 region: CASRKSGVPGYEQYF. The CDR3 coding sequence is TGCGCCAGCAGAAAATCCGGGGTACCGGGCTACGAGCAGTACTTC.

The gene calls are TRBV5-6 and TRBJ1-3; weak D call: TRBD1 (5 bases). V lost 0 bases and J 0 bases, leaving 10 bases between the germline ends. CDR1 and CDR2 (germline): SGHDT, YYEEEE. The CDR3 loop spans 16 amino acids. The chain's CDR3 is CASSLVGRASGNTIYF. Written as DNA, the CDR3 is TGTGCCAGCAGCTTGGTGGGCAGGGCCTCTGGAAACACCATATATTTT.

Worth noting for this clone: The same CDR3 also results from other DNA sequences found in this sample. This sequence joins TRBV19 and TRBJ1-6; D is perhaps TRBD1 (6 bases). Trimming stripped 8 bases from V and 6 bases from J, with 8 bases between. Germline CDR1 and CDR2: LNHDA and SQIVND (reference sequence). The CDR3 has 12 amino acids. The CDR3 DNA reads TGTGCCAGTCGGACAGCTAATTCACCCCTCCACTTT. This sequence encodes CASRTANSPLHF.

The chain is built from TRBV2 and TRBJ1-2, with 7 bases matching TRBD1. The CDR3 has 12 residues. Germline V gene lookup returns CDR1 SNHLY and CDR2 FYNNEI. The J segment lost 8 bases and the V segment lost 7 bases, leaving 7 bases of the junction unmatched. The CDR3 here is CASKRQGLGYTF. CDR3 sequence (DNA): TGTGCCAGCAAGCGACAGGGATTGGGCTACACCTTC.

This chain connects TRBV6-5 to TRBJ1-1, with D tentatively TRBD1 (6 bases). Germline V gene data show CDR1 as MNHEY and CDR2 as SVGAGI. V lost 2 bases and J lost 1, with 14 bases in between. This CDR3 has 16 amino acids. CDR3 region: CASSYPNFRGNTEAFF. CDR3 in DNA: TGTGCCAGCAGTTACCCCAACTTCAGGGGGAACACTGAAGCTTTCTTT.

V and J are TRBV10-3 and TRBJ1-2, with D tentatively TRBD1 (6 bases). CDR1 is ENHRY and CDR2 is SYGVKD in the germline V gene. The CDR3 is made up of 14 amino acids. Deletions cut 4 bases from V and 3 bases from J, with 12 bases between. The CDR3 loop reads CAISVGQGHYGYTF. The CDR3 DNA is TGTGCCATCAGTGTCGGGCAGGGGCACTATGGCTACACCTTC.

This sequence joins TRBV7-8 and TRBJ2-7; TRBD1 agrees at 7 bases. CDR3 length: 15 amino acids. Germline CDR1 and CDR2: SGHVS and FQNEAQ. Unmatched junction bases numbered 9, after V lost 5 bases and J lost 2 bases. The CDR3 sequence: CASSPGTDYPYEQYF. The CDR3 DNA is TGTGCCAGCAGCCCGGGGACAGATTATCCCTACGAGCAGTACTTC.

The V and J genes are TRBV5-4 and TRBJ1-5; D perhaps matches TRBD1 (6 bases). Trimming left V 2 bases short and J 5 bases short, with 11 bases between. The V gene's germline CDR1 is SGHNT and CDR2 YYREEE (reference sequence). The length of the CDR3 is 14 residues. The CDR3 DNA is TGTGCCAGCAGCTTACAGGGAGGGCATCAGCCCCAGCATTTT. It encodes CASSLQGGHQPQHF.

The J gene is TRBJ1-1, the V gene TRBV19; the D gene is possibly TRBD1 (6 bases). The CDR3 contains 14 residues. Germline V gene data show CDR1 as LNHDA and CDR2 as SQIVND (reference sequence). V lost 6 bases, J lost 2 bases, and 13 bases lay in between. CDR3 sequence (DNA): TGTGCCAGTAGCCCCGGGACATATAACACTGAAGCTTTCTTT. Translated: CASSPGTYNTEAFF.

V and J are TRBV7-2 and TRBJ1-1; D gene ambiguous. V was clipped by 5 bases and J by 1 base, with 8 bases between them. The CDR3 sequence is 13 residues long. The germline gives CDR1 SGHTA, CDR2 FQGNSA. CDR3 in amino acids: CASSPQSNTEAFF. CDR3 sequence (DNA): TGTGCCAGCAGCCCACAGTCGAACACTGAAGCTTTCTTT.

This chain links TRBV3-1 (or the pseudogene TRBV3-2) with TRBJ1-1; D is perhaps TRBD1 (6 bases). CDR1 LGHDT and CDR2 YNNKEL come from the germline V gene (reference sequence). This CDR3 contains 14 residues. V lost 2 bases to trimming and J lost 3 bases, with 10 bases between them. CDR3 DNA sequence: TGTGCCAGCAGCCAAAATTACAGGGACACTGAAGCTTTCTTT. Its protein product is CASSQNYRDTEAFF.